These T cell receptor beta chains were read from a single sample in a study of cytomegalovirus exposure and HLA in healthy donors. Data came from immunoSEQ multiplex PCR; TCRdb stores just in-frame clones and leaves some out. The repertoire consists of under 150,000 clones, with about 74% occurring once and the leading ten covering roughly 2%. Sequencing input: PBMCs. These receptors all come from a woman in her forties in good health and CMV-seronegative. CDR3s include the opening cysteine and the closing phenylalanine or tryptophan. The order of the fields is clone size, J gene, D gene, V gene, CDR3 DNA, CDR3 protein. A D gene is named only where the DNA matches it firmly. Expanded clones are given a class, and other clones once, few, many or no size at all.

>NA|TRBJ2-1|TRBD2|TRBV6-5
TGTGCCAGCAGTACAGGGACTAGCGGGCGCAATGAGCAGTTCTTC
CASSTGTSGRNEQFF
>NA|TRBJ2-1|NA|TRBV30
TGTGCCTGGAGCCTACCCGGACAGTACAATGAGCAGTTCTTC
CAWSLPGQYNEQFF
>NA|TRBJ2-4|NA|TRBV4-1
TGCGCCAGCAGCCAACCCCGGGAGAACATTCAGTACTTC
CASSQPRENIQYF
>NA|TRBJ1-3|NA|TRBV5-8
TGTGCCAGCAGCTTGGTGGGGCGGCTTCGAAACACCATATATTTT
CASSLVGRLRNTIYF
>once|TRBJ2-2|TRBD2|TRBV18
TGTGCCAGCTCACCGGGCGCGGGAGTTAACACCGGGGAGCTGTTTTTT
CASSPGAGVNTGELFF
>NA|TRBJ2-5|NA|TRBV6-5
TGTGCCACCTCGGAGACCCAGTACTTC
CATSETQYF
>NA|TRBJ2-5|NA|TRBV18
TGTGCCAGCTCACCCCCCGGACAGCTTTCATACCAAGAGACCCAGTACTTC
CASSPPGQLSYQETQYF
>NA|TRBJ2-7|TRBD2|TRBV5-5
TGTGCCAGCAGCAAACCGGGACTAGCGGTCCTTACCTACGAGCAGTACTTC
CASSKPGLAVLTYEQYF
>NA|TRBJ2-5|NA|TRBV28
TGTGCCAGCAGTTTGGCGGCCACAGGGAGCCAAGAGACCCAGTACTTC
CASSLAATGSQETQYF
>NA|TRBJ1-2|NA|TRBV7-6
TGTGCCAGCAGCTTAGGGGCTGGGGCCGGTGGCTACACCTTC
CASSLGAGAGGYTF
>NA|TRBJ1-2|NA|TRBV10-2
TGCGCCAGCAGTGAGTTTACAGGTCGGGACTATGGCTACACCTTC
CASSEFTGRDYGYTF
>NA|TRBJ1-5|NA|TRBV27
TGTGCCAGCAGTTCACCGGGGAACAATCAGCCCCAGCATTTT
CASSSPGNNQPQHF
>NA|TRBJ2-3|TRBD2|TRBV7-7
TGTGCCAGCAGCTTAAACGCGGCGGGGGGGCTGATGCAAGAGCAGTATTTT
CASSLNAAGGLMQEQYF
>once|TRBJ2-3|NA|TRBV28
TGTGCCAGCAGTTTCCGCGGGGGCTCGGCAGATACGCAGTATTTT
CASSFRGGSADTQYF
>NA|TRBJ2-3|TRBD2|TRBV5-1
TGCGCCAGCAGCCCCTCGAGCGGGACTACAGATACGCAGTATTTT
CASSPSSGTTDTQYF
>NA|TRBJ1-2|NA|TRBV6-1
TGTGCCAGCAGAACAGGCCTGAACTATGGCTACACCTTC
CASRTGLNYGYTF
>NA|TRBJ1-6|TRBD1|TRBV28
TGTGCCAGCCAGGGGGTGGGTTCACCCCTCCACTTT
CASQGVGSPLHF
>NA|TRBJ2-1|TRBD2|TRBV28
TGTGCAAGCGCTCGACTAGCGGGGGGCTTCGAGCAGTTCTTC
CASARLAGGFEQFF
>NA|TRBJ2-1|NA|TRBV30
TGTGCCTGGAGCCCCAGGGGCGATGAGCAGTTCTTC
CAWSPRGDEQFF
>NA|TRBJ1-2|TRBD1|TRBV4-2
TGTGCCAGCAGCCAAGATTCACGCCAGGGGGATGGCTACACCTTC
CASSQDSRQGDGYTF